One sample yielded the 32 T cell receptor beta chains listed below, sequenced in a study of graft-versus-host responses after intestinal transplantation. Method: immunoSEQ multiplex PCR; TCRdb's copy keeps in-frame clones and lacks some. The sample lists about 19,000 clones, over 70% occurring once. Here the sequenced sample was PBMCs, taken 14 days after transplant. The origin of the receptors is a human patient who received an intestinal transplant, so some T cells may come from the graft donor.

The J gene is TRBJ1-3, the V gene TRBV6-4; a weak D match, TRBD1 (6 bases). This CDR3 is 15 amino acids long. V lost 2 bases and J lost 2, with 10 bases in between. Germline V gene lookup returns CDR1 MRHNA and CDR2 SNTAGT. The CDR3 is CASSDPDSPGNTIYF. Written as DNA, the CDR3 is TGTGCCAGCAGTGACCCGGACAGTCCTGGAAACACCATATATTTT.

About this clone itself: The junction shows a germline mismatch at one end, possibly a read error. The chain links TRBV6-5 to TRBJ2-3; 9 bases align to TRBD2. Germline-derived CDR1 and CDR2 are MNHEY and SVGAGI. The CDR3 runs to 14 residues. CDR3 in DNA: TGTGCCGGCAGTCGGACTAGCGAGGGAGATACGCAGTATTTT. Its translation: CAGSRTSEGDTQYF.

The sample holds one count of this clone. The rearrangement links TRBV5-5 to TRBJ2-7; D gene uncertain. This CDR3 has 15 amino acids. The germline V gene encodes CDR1 SGHKS and CDR2 YYEKEE (reference sequence). Trimming left V 2 bases short and J 0 bases short, with 12 bases between. The CDR3 DNA is TGTGCCAGCAGCTTAGGTGGGATTCCCTCCTACGAGCAGTACTTC. This sequence encodes CASSLGGIPSYEQYF.

In the case of this clone: One end of the junction does not line up with germline, which may come from a read error. The V call is TRBV7-9, the J call TRBJ2-1, with 13 bases matching TRBD2. Looked up from germline, CDR1 is SEHNR and CDR2 is FQNEAQ (reference sequence). The CDR3 length is 14 residues. The CDR3 DNA is TGTGCCAGCAGCCAAACTAGCGGGGGGGCCCCCTTAGTCTTC. Its protein product is CASSQTSGGAPLVF.

V gene TRBV2 combines with J gene TRBJ2-7; TRBD2 aligns across 15 bases. The V gene end was trimmed by 4 bases and the J gene end by 4 bases; junction bases not matched to a gene: 5. The CDR3 is 16 residues long. The germline V gene has CDR1 SNHLY and CDR2 FYNNEI. This CDR3 is CASSGWTSGRAYEQYF. CDR3 coding DNA: TGTGCCAGCAGTGGTTGGACTAGCGGGAGGGCGTACGAGCAGTACTTC.

The chain has TRBV2 and TRBJ2-5; no firm D call. In germline, CDR1 is SNHLY, CDR2 FYNNEI. Trimming stripped 8 bases from V and 5 bases from J, with 6 bases between. The CDR3 has 10 residues. The CDR3 region is CASGAETQYF. The DNA of the CDR3 is TGTGCCAGCGGAGCGGAGACCCAGTACTTC.

V and J are TRBV2 and TRBJ2-3; D possibly corresponds to TRBD1 (5 bases). V was trimmed by 6 bases and J by 2 bases, leaving 6 bases between them. CDR1 and CDR2 (germline): SNHLY, FYNNEI. The CDR3 contains 12 residues. CDR3 residues: CASRQATDTQYF. CDR3 sequence (DNA): TGTGCCAGCAGACAGGCCACAGATACGCAGTATTTT.

The chain combines TRBV28 with TRBJ2-5; TRBD2 might be the D (6 bases). The germline V and J ends were trimmed by 5 bases and 0 bases, with 10 bases remaining between them. Looked up from germline, CDR1 is MDHEN and CDR2 is SYDVKM. The CDR3 contains 14 residues. Written as DNA, the CDR3 is TGTGCCAGCAGTCCAACTAGCTACCAAGAGACCCAGTACTTC. Amino acid sequence: CASSPTSYQETQYF.

V usage is TRBV7-9 and J usage is TRBJ2-5; 9 nucleotides agree with TRBD2. This CDR3 is built from 15 residues. Losses at the gene ends were 0 bases for V and 1 base for J; bases not matched to a gene: 0. Germline V gene sequence: CDR1 SEHNR, CDR2 FQNEAQ (reference sequence). In nucleotides, the CDR3 is TGTGCCAGCAGCTTAGCGACTAGCGGCCAAGAGACCCAGTACTTC. Encoded protein: CASSLATSGQETQYF.

This clone has only a few counts. The rearrangement links TRBV6-1 to TRBJ2-2; D is unclear. Trimming stripped 3 bases from V and 2 bases from J, with 10 bases between. The CDR3 has 15 residues. The V gene's germline CDR1 is MNHNS and CDR2 SASEGT. As DNA, the CDR3 is TGTGCCAGCAGTGATCGGACCCTTAACACCGGGGAGCTGTTTTTT. Its translation is CASSDRTLNTGELFF.

This chain connects TRBV10-3 to TRBJ2-5; 8 bases fit TRBD2. The CDR3 has 11 amino acids. The trim removed 10 bases at V and 5 bases at J, leaving 3 bases unmatched. Germline assignment: CDR1 ENHRY and CDR2 SYGVKD. DNA for the CDR3: TGTGCCACCACGGGGGGGGAGACCCAGTACTTC. Translated, it gives CATTGGETQYF.

The chain is built from TRBV15 and TRBJ2-1; the match to TRBD2 covers 12 bases. Trimming took 1 base from V and 10 from J; bases not matched to a gene: 5. CDR3 length: 15 amino acids. The germline CDR1 and CDR2 sequences are LNHNV and YYDKDF (reference sequence). In nucleotides, the CDR3 is TGTGCCACCAGCAGAGCTAGCGGGAGGGCCCGGGAGCAGTTCTTC. Translation gives CATSRASGRAREQFF.

CDR3 DNA sequence: TGTGCCAGCAGCCTCGACAGGGAGGCTTTCTTT. It encodes CASSLDREAFF. This rearrangement joins TRBV2 to TRBJ1-1; 7 bases are shared with TRBD1. Germline CDR1 reads SNHLY; CDR2 reads FYNNEI. The junction had 6 bases not matched to a gene; V was cut back by 6 bases and J by 11 bases. The length of the CDR3 is 11 residues.

The chain couples TRBV29-1 to TRBJ2-1; TRBD1 matches 9 bases. Trimming removed 4 bases from V and 3 bases from J; junction bases left unmatched: 7. The CDR3 is 15 residues long. In germline, CDR1 is SQVTM, CDR2 ANQGSEA. The CDR3 spells CSVGTGALFYNEQFF. DNA of the CDR3: TGCAGCGTTGGGACAGGGGCCCTTTTCTACAATGAGCAGTTCTTC.

This clone was seen once. V is TRBV4-2 and J is TRBJ2-2; D perhaps matches TRBD1 (5 bases). V lost 0 bases and J lost 0, with 11 bases in between. Germline V lookup: CDR1 LGHNA, CDR2 YNFKEQ. The CDR3 contains 17 residues. CDR3 sequence: CASSQDQGLANTGELFF. The CDR3 region has the DNA TGTGCCAGCAGCCAAGATCAGGGTCTAGCGAACACCGGGGAGCTGTTTTTT.

This clone showed up just once. This CDR3 is CSVPRTSGMGETQYF. The CDR3 nucleotides are TGCAGCGTTCCCCGGACTAGCGGGATGGGAGAGACCCAGTACTTC. V is TRBV29-1 and J is TRBJ2-5; 12 nucleotides align to TRBD2. This CDR3 region has 15 residues. Germline trimming cut 5 bases from V and 4 bases from J; bases unmatched to any gene: 8. Germline assignment: CDR1 SQVTM and CDR2 ANQGSEA.

The chain is built from TRBV19 and TRBJ2-7; 12 bases agree with TRBD2. Trimming at V came to 8 bases and at J to 2 bases, leaving 7 bases not matched to a gene. CDR1 and CDR2 (germline): LNHDA, SQIVND (reference sequence). The CDR3 totals 15 residues. The CDR3 here is CASQWTSGNTYEQYF. The CDR3 DNA follows: TGTGCCAGTCAGTGGACTAGCGGGAACACCTACGAGCAGTACTTC.

The chain employs TRBV5-6 and TRBJ2-5; D unresolved. The germline CDR1 and CDR2 sequences are SGHDT and YYEEEE. Trimming cost V 2 bases and J 3 bases, with 11 bases left between them. The length of the CDR3 is 14 residues. CDR3 region: CASSFSPAEETQYF. Here the CDR3 DNA reads TGTGCCAGCAGCTTTAGCCCAGCCGAAGAGACCCAGTACTTC.

The J gene is TRBJ1-2, the V gene TRBV2; 7 nucleotides match TRBD1. There are 15 residues in the CDR3. Trimming cost V 2 bases and J 4 bases; bases outside gene matches: 7. Germline V CDR1 and CDR2: SNHLY, FYNNEI. The CDR3 spells CASSESRGRRYGYTF. The CDR3 nucleotides are TGTGCCAGCAGTGAATCGAGGGGGCGCCGCTATGGCTACACCTTC. Full variable domain (missing parts from reference TRBV2 and TRBJ1-2): EPEVTQTPSHQVTQMGQEVILRCVPISNHLYFYWYRQILGQKVEFLVSFYNNEISEKSEIFDDQFSVERPDGSNFTLKIRSTKLEDSAMYFCASSESRGRRYGYTFGSGTRLTVV.

The chain links TRBV6-1 to TRBJ1-2, with D uncertain. Trimming took off 1 base at V and 8 bases at J, with 11 bases between the two ends. The CDR3 length is 13 residues. CDR1 MNHNS and CDR2 SASEGT come from the germline V gene. CDR3 DNA: TGTGCCAGCAGTGAAGTTAAGGGATGGGGCTACACCTTC. Translating it yields CASSEVKGWGYTF.

The rearrangement links TRBV18 to TRBJ1-2; 8 nucleotides agree with TRBD1. This CDR3 has 18 residues. The trim removed 3 bases at V and 4 bases at J, leaving 16 bases unmatched. Per germline, CDR1 KGHSH and CDR2 LQKENI. CDR3 DNA sequence: TGTGCCAGCTCACCTTTAACCGGGACAGGTGTTACAGCCTATGGCTACACCTTC. The encoded protein is CASSPLTGTGVTAYGYTF.

The chain joins TRBV6-6 to TRBJ1-3; D unresolved. The CDR3 is made up of 12 amino acids. Trimming took 2 bases from V and 4 from J, leaving 3 bases between them. Per germline, CDR1 MNHNY and CDR2 SVGAGI (reference sequence). The CDR3 region is CASSYKGNTIYF. Written as DNA, the CDR3 is TGTGCCAGCAGTTACAAGGGAAACACCATATATTTT.

The chain is built from TRBV7-9 and TRBJ2-1; 8 nucleotides agree with TRBD2. Trimming at V came to 3 bases and at J to 4 bases, leaving 11 bases not matched to a gene. The length of the CDR3 is 17 residues. Germline V gene sequence: CDR1 SEHNR, CDR2 FQNEAQ (reference sequence). The CDR3, as DNA: TGTGCCAGCAGCTTCCCCCTCCCGAGCGGGGGATACAATGAGCAGTTCTTC. Residues: CASSFPLPSGGYNEQFF.

As for this clone: Other DNA sequences in this specimen translate into the identical CDR3. This chain links TRBV5-6 with TRBJ2-7, with a weak D call TRBD2 (6 bases). CDR1 is SGHDT and CDR2 is YYEEEE in the germline V gene. The CDR3 contains 13 residues. V lost 4 bases to trimming and J lost 2 bases, with 10 bases between them. In nucleotides, the CDR3 is TGTGCCAGCAGCGCTCTAGCGACCTACGAGCAGTACTTC. As protein: CASSALATYEQYF.

The V gene is TRBV28, the J gene TRBJ1-1; no firm D call. The CDR3 covers 13 residues. The germline gives CDR1 MDHEN, CDR2 SYDVKM. V was pared by 5 bases and J by 4 bases, with 11 bases between. In DNA, the CDR3 is TGTGCCAGCAGTCCCTCTGGCAGCACTGAAGCTTTCTTT. Its translation is CASSPSGSTEAFF.

The rearrangement links TRBV27 to TRBJ2-6; D gene unclear. The CDR3 length is 15 residues. V was shortened by 2 bases and J by 0 bases, with 5 bases between the two germline ends. CDR1 is MNHEY and CDR2 is SMNVEV in the germline V gene (reference sequence). Written as DNA, the CDR3 is TGTGCCAGCAGTTTACAACTCTCTGGGGCCAACGTCCTGACTTTC. It specifies CASSLQLSGANVLTF.

The chain couples TRBV6-4 to TRBJ2-3, with D perhaps TRBD2 (6 bases). CDR1 is MRHNA, CDR2 SNTAGT, per germline. The CDR3 has 15 amino acids. The V end lost 0 bases, the J end lost 6 bases, and 13 bases lay between the germline ends. The CDR3 bases are TGTGCCAGCAGTGACTCAGACGGGGGAGTCGATACGCAGTATTTT. Translated, it gives CASSDSDGGVDTQYF.

V gene TRBV13 combines with J gene TRBJ1-1, with D unresolved. This CDR3 contains 13 residues. Germline V gene lookup returns CDR1 PRHDT and CDR2 FYEKMQ (reference sequence). Trimming took 5 bases from V and 6 from J, leaving 13 bases between them. Here the CDR3 DNA reads TGTGCCAGCAGCGCCCAGGAAGACTCTGAAGCTTTCTTT. Translated, it gives CASSAQEDSEAFF. Full variable domain (rest looked up from reference TRBV13 and TRBJ1-1): AAGVIQSPRHLIKEKRETATLKCYPIPRHDTVYWYQQGPGQDPQFLISFYEKMQSDKGSIPDRFSAQQFSDYHSELNMSSLELGDSALYFCASSAQEDSEAFFGQGTRLTVV.

This sequence joins TRBV7-8 and TRBJ2-1; TRBD2 is a possible D gene (6 bases). The CDR3 runs 17 residues. Germline V CDR1 and CDR2: SGHVS, FQNEAQ. The V end lost 4 bases, the J end lost 0 bases, and 16 bases lay between the germline ends. The CDR3 loop is CASSSFIAASSYNEQFF. The CDR3 DNA follows: TGTGCCAGCAGCTCGTTTATAGCGGCTAGCTCCTACAATGAGCAGTTCTTC.

The chain joins TRBV15 to TRBJ2-1; D possibly corresponds to TRBD2 (6 bases). The V gene's germline CDR1 is LNHNV and CDR2 YYDKDF (reference sequence). V dropped 0 bases and J dropped 4 bases, with 10 bases sitting between them. CDR3 size: 15 residues. The CDR3 loop reads CATSRESGEYNEQFF. The CDR3 DNA reads as TGTGCCACCAGCAGAGAATCGGGAGAGTACAATGAGCAGTTCTTC.

The V and J genes are TRBV5-3 and TRBJ1-2, with D perhaps matching TRBD1 (5 bases). TRBV5-3 belongs to the ORF category, with a function that is uncertain. The CDR3 has 13 residues. The germline V and J ends were trimmed by 2 bases and 0 bases, with 5 bases remaining between them. The CDR3 sequence is CARSFRANYGYTF. The CDR3 bases are TGTGCCAGAAGCTTCAGGGCTAACTATGGCTACACCTTC.

This clone was seen a few times. The CDR3 region is CASSAYWTSGGADTQYF. The CDR3 coding sequence is TGTGCCAGCAGTGCCTACTGGACTAGCGGGGGGGCGGATACGCAGTATTTT. This chain links TRBV27 with TRBJ2-3; 15 bases map to TRBD2. CDR3 length: 17 amino acids. Trimming removed 5 bases from V and 6 bases from J; junction bases left unmatched: 9. CDR1 is MNHEY and CDR2 is SMNVEV in the germline V gene (reference sequence).